This TCR beta chain was captured by sequencing in a study of blood T cell repertoires in COVID-19. Clones were read by immunoSEQ multiplex PCR, and TCRdb kept only the in-frame ones, dropping some. The table has 65,000 to 70,000 clones, around 87% seen once; the top ten hold under 6.5%. The CDR3 contains 10 residues. The germline V gene has CDR1 SQVTM and CDR2 ANQGSEA. V was pared by 6 bases and J by 9 bases, with 10 bases between. This TCR came from a man aged 45 to 65 with active COVID-19. The chain links TRBV29-1 to TRBJ2-3; D gene unclear. Sequencing input: peripheral blood. CDR3 nucleotides: TGCAGCGTGATGACTGCCACGCAGTATTTT. Residues: CSVMTATQYF.